The 7 T cell receptor beta chains below come from one sample, sequenced in a study of PD-L1 blockade in urothelial cancer. Specified time point: peripheral blood 6 weeks after treatment start. The repertoire was sequenced with immunoSEQ multiplex PCR; TCRdb's copy has only in-frame clones and lacks some. This table holds approximately 79,000 clones, about 91% found once. The sequenced sample was PBMCs, obtained around atezolizumab (anti-PD-L1) treatment. The receptor source for this set is a woman aged 80 or older with urothelial cancer.

The CDR3 DNA is TGTGCCAGCAGGTATCAAGCGGGCCGAGCCTACAATGAGCAGTTCTTC. Amino acid sequence: CASRYQAGRAYNEQFF. The chain employs TRBV28 and TRBJ2-1, with D perhaps matching TRBD2 (6 bases). V was cut by 6 bases and J by 2 bases, with 17 bases left in between. CDR1 is MDHEN, CDR2 SYDVKM, per germline. This CDR3 comprises 16 residues.

CDR3: CAWRATGVSNQPQHF. CDR3 bases: TGTGCCTGGAGGGCGACAGGGGTCAGCAATCAGCCCCAGCATTTT. The rearrangement joins TRBV30 to TRBJ1-5, with 8 bases matching TRBD1. V dropped 3 bases and J dropped 1; count of bases not matched to a gene: 5. The CDR3 has 15 amino acids. The germline CDR1 and CDR2 sequences are GTSNPN and SVGIG (reference sequence). Full variable domain (missing parts from reference TRBV30 and TRBJ1-5): SQTIHQWPATLVQPVGSPLSLECTVEGTSNPNLYWYRQAAGRGLQLLFYSVGIGQISSEVPQNLSASRPQDRQFILSSKKLLLSDSGFYLCAWRATGVSNQPQHFGDGTRLSIL.

This sequence joins TRBV15 and TRBJ2-1; perhaps TRBD1 as D (5 bases). Germline lookup yields CDR1 LNHNV and CDR2 YYDKDF (reference sequence). V gave up 5 bases and J gave up 3 bases, with 17 bases separating them. CDR3 length: 16 amino acids. The CDR3 DNA reads as TGTGCCACCAGCCCAAAAGACAGAAATATCTACAATGAGCAGTTCTTC. The encoded protein is CATSPKDRNIYNEQFF. Combining the CDR3 with reference TRBV15 and TRBJ2-1 gives the whole variable domain DAMVIQNPRYQVTQFGKPVTLSCSQTLNHNVMYWYQQKSSQAPKLLFHYYDKDFNNEADTPDNFQSRRPNTSFCFLDIRSPGLGDTAMYLCATSPKDRNIYNEQFFGPGTRLTVL.

This rearrangement joins TRBV5-5 to TRBJ2-7; D unclear. V was pared by 0 bases and J by 1 base, with 5 bases between. This CDR3 spans 13 amino acids. Germline V gene data show CDR1 as SGHKS and CDR2 as YYEKEE (reference sequence). In nucleotides, the CDR3 is TGTGCCAGCAGCTTGGTTCTGTCCTACGAGCAGTACTTC. Encoded protein: CASSLVLSYEQYF.

The V and J genes are TRBV13 and TRBJ1-3; D remains unclear. Trimming cost V 3 bases and J 5 bases, with 8 bases left between them. The CDR3 runs to 13 residues. The germline V gene has CDR1 PRHDT and CDR2 FYEKMQ (reference sequence). CDR3 coding DNA: TGTGCCAGCAGCTTGAGGATCCGAAACACCATATATTTT. As protein: CASSLRIRNTIYF.

The chain has TRBV7-3 and TRBJ2-1; the D gene is possibly TRBD2 (7 bases). CDR1 SGHTA and CDR2 FQGTGA come from the germline V gene. The CDR3 has 14 amino acids. The ends were cut back, 5 bases at V and 6 bases at J, with 14 bases in the middle. CDR3 amino acids: CASSLGEGGNEQFF. Written as DNA, the CDR3 is TGTGCCAGCAGCCTAGGGGAGGGGGGCAATGAGCAGTTCTTC.

The CDR3, as DNA: TGTGCCAGCAGCCGGGGGGGCACCTCCTACGAGCAGTACTTC. Translating gives CASSRGGTSYEQYF. The chain recombines TRBV7-2 with TRBJ2-7, with 8 bases aligning to TRBD2. V lost 5 bases to trimming and J lost 0 bases; unmatched junction nucleotides: 3. The germline CDR1 and CDR2 sequences are SGHTA and FQGNSA. This CDR3 contains 14 residues.